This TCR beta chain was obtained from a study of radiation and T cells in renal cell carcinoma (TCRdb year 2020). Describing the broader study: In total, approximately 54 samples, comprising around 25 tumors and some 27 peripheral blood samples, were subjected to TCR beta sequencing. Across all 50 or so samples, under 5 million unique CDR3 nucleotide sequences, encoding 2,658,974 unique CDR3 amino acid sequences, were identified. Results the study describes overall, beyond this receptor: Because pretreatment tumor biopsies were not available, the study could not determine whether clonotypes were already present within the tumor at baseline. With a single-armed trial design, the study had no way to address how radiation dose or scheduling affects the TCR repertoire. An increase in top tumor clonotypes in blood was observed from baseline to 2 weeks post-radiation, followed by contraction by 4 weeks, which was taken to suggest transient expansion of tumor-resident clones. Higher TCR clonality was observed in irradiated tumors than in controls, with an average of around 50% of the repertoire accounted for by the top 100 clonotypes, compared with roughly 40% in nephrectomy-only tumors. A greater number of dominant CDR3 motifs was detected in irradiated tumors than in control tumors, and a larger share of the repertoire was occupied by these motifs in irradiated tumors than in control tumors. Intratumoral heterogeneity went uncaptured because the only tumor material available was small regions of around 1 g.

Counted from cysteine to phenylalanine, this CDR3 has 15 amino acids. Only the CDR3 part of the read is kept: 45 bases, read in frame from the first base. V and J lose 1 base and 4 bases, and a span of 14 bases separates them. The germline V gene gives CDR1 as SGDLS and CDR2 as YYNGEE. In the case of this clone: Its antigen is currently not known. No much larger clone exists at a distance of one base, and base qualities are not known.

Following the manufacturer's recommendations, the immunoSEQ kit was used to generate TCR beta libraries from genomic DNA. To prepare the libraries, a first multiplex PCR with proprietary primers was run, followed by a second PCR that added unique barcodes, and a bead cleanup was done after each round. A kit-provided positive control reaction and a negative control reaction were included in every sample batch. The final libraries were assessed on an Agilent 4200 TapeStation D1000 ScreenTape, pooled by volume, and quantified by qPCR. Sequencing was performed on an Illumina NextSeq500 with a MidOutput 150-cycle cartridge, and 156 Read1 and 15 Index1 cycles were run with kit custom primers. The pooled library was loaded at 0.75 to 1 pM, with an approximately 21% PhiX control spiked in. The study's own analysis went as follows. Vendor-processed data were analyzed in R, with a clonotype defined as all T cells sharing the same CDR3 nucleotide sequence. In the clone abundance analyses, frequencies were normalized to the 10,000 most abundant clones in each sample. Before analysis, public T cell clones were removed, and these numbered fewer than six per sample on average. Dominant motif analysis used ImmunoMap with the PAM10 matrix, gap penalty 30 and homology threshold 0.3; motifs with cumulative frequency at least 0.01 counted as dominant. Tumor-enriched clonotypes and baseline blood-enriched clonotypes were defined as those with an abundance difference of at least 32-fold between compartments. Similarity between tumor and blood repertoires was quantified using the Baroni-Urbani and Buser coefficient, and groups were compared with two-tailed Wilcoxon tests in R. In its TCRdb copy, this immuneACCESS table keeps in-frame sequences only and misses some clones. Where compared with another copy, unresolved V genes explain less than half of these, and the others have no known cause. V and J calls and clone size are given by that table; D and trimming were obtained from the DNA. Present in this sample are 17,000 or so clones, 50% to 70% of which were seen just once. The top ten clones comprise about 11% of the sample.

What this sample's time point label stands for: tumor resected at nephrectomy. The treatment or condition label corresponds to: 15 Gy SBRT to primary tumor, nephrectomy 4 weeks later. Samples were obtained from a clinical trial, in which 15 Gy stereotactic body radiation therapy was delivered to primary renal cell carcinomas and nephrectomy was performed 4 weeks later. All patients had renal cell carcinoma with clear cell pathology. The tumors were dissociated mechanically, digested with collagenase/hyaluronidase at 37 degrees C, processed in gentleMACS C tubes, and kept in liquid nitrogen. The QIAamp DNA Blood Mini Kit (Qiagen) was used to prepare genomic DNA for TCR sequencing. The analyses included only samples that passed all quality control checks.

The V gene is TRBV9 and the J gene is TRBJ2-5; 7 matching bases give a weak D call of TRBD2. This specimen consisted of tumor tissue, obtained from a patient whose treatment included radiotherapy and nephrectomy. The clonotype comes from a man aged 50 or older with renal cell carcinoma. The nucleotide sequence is TGTGCCAGCAGCGTATGGGGGGGCCAAACAGAGACCCAGTACTTC. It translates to CASSVWGGQTETQYF.